This entry lists 17 T cell receptor beta chains sequenced from one sample in a study of T-cell reconstitution after alpha-beta-depleted transplantation in children. The TCRbeta library incorporated unique molecular identifiers. TCRdb recomputed calls from the PCR reads with MiXCR, one row per CDR3 protein. The sample includes about 58,000 distinct CDR3 sequences, 44% of them seen just once. The sequencing here drew on PBMCs, mostly from graft donor cells, taken 360 days after TCRalphabeta/CD19-depleted stem cell transplant. The source of these receptors is a male patient aged 10-17 years who had a stem cell transplant for acute lymphoblastic leukemia, so the T cells may come from the graft donor.

A few counts support this clonotype. The chain carries TRBV5-1 and TRBJ2-1; 12 bases align to TRBD2. The CDR3 length is 16 residues. The germline CDR1 and CDR2 sequences are SGHRS and YFSETQ. V lost 4 bases, J lost 7 bases, and 9 bases stayed unmatched. CDR3 loop: CASSLSLAGGLNEQFF. The CDR3 nucleotides are TGCGCCAGCAGCCTTTCCCTAGCGGGAGGGCTAAATGAGCAGTTCTTC.

V is TRBV11-2 and J is TRBJ2-5, with D perhaps matching TRBD1 (5 bases). From germline, CDR1 is SGHAT and CDR2 FQNNGV. Trimming removed 8 bases from V and 1 base from J, with 8 bases in between. CDR3 length: 12 residues. The CDR3 nucleotides read TGTGCCAGCGGGGCTCTCCAAGAGACCCAGTACTTC. It codes for CASGALQETQYF.

The rearrangement joins TRBV5-1 to TRBJ2-2; 14 bases are shared with TRBD2. Trimming removed 0 bases from V and 4 bases from J; junction bases left unmatched: 14. Germline CDR1 is SGHRS and CDR2 is YFSETQ. The CDR3 has 21 residues. This chain's CDR3 is CASSLGLPWTSGRRGTGELFF. The DNA for the CDR3 is TGCGCCAGCAGCTTGGGACTCCCATGGACTAGCGGGAGGCGAGGCACCGGGGAGCTGTTTTTT.

The CDR3 sequence is CATRDRGLDTQYF. The CDR3 DNA reads as TGTGCCACACGGGACAGGGGATTAGATACGCAGTATTTT. This sequence joins TRBV24-1 and TRBJ2-3; 10 nucleotides line up with TRBD1. There are 13 residues in the CDR3. CDR1 and CDR2 (germline): KGHDR, SFDVKD. Trimming took 10 bases from V and 5 from J; bases not matched to a gene: 5.

This chain joins TRBV6-2 or TRBV6-3 and TRBJ2-7, with 7 bases that match TRBD2. Germline assignment: CDR1 MNHEY and CDR2 SVGEGT. The CDR3 covers 15 residues. Germline trimming cut 5 bases from V and 2 bases from J; bases unmatched to any gene: 9. CDR3 sequence reads: CASSPYRLAPYEQYF. In DNA, the CDR3 is TGTGCCAGCAGTCCGTACCGACTAGCCCCCTACGAGCAGTACTTC.

This clonotype was detected a few times. CDR3 region: CASSLRQDSYEQYF. In DNA, the CDR3 is TGTGCCAGCAGTTTAAGGCAGGACTCCTACGAGCAGTACTTC. The genes are TRBV28 and TRBJ2-7, with D unclear. The CDR3 extends over 14 amino acids. Trimming took off 2 bases at V and 0 bases at J, with 8 bases between the two ends. Looked up from germline, CDR1 is MDHEN and CDR2 is SYDVKM.

The V and J genes are TRBV12-3 or TRBV12-4 and TRBJ2-1, with 15 positions matching TRBD2. The length of the CDR3 is 17 residues. The V gene end was trimmed by 3 bases and the J gene end by 6 bases; junction bases not matched to a gene: 6. The CDR3 is CASSFPGLAGGGNEQFF. CDR3 sequence (DNA): TGTGCCAGCAGTTTCCCCGGACTAGCGGGAGGGGGCAATGAGCAGTTCTTC.

The V and J genes are TRBV6-5 and TRBJ2-7; 7 positions agree with TRBD1. This CDR3 is 14 amino acids long. Germline V gene data show CDR1 as MNHEY and CDR2 as SVGAGI. After removal of 2 bases from V and 6 bases from J, the junction contained 7 bases not matched to a gene. The chain's CDR3 is CASSYRAGGREQYF. The CDR3 coding sequence is TGTGCCAGCAGTTACAGGGCAGGGGGACGCGAGCAGTACTTC.

The CDR3, as DNA: TGTGCCAGCAGTTATCGGGGGGATGAGCAGTTCTTC. This codes for CASSYRGDEQFF. The V gene is TRBV12-3 or TRBV12-4, the J gene TRBJ2-1; TRBD2 agrees at 7 bases. The CDR3 is 12 amino acids. V gave up 4 bases and J gave up 8 bases; unmatched junction bases: 2.

The chain couples TRBV11-2 to TRBJ2-7; D may be TRBD1 (5 bases). Germline CDR1 and CDR2: SGHAT and FQNNGV. The CDR3 sequence is 18 residues long. The germline V and J ends were trimmed by 4 bases and 0 bases, with 22 bases remaining between them. The CDR3 DNA follows: TGTGCCAGCAGCTGGGGCCCAGTAGTGTTAGTAAACTCCTACGAGCAGTACTTC. The encoded protein is CASSWGPVVLVNSYEQYF.

The chain links TRBV4-1 to TRBJ2-1; no firm D call. Germline V gene sequence: CDR1 MGHRA, CDR2 YSYEKL. There are 16 residues in the CDR3. Trimming removed 0 bases at V and 0 bases at J, with 9 bases between. The CDR3 region is CASSQEVPASYNEQFF. In DNA, the CDR3 is TGCGCCAGCAGCCAAGAAGTTCCCGCCTCCTACAATGAGCAGTTCTTC.

The chain carries TRBV7-9 and TRBJ1-4; D remains ambiguous. From germline, CDR1 is SEHNR and CDR2 FQNEAQ (reference sequence). CDR3 length: 15 amino acids. The V end was cut by 2 bases, the J end by 12 bases, with 19 bases between. The CDR3 bases are TGTGCCAGCAGCTTACCGGGCAGGCCCGGGTCGGAACTGTTTTTT. It codes for CASSLPGRPGSELFF.

V and J are TRBV28 and TRBJ2-3; TRBD2 matches 11 bases. CDR3 length equals 17 residues. Trimming at V came to 5 bases and at J to 4 bases, leaving 11 bases not matched to a gene. Germline CDR1 reads MDHEN; CDR2 reads SYDVKM. This CDR3 reads CASSTPPGLAVPDTQYF. The CDR3 coding sequence is TGTGCCAGCAGTACACCACCGGGACTAGCGGTCCCAGATACGCAGTATTTT.

This clonotype turned up a few times. The rearrangement links TRBV9 to TRBJ2-3; D call uncertain. Germline V gives CDR1 SGDLS, CDR2 YYNGEE. This CDR3 region has 13 residues. V lost 4 bases, J lost 2 bases, and 8 bases lay in between. CDR3 loop: CASSSTVTDTQYF. The CDR3 bases are TGTGCCAGCAGCTCGACTGTCACAGATACGCAGTATTTT. Complete variable domain (other parts from reference TRBV9 and TRBJ2-3): DSGVTQTPKHLITATGQRVTLRCSPRSGDLSVYWYQQSLDQGLQFLIQYYNGEERAKGNILERFSAQQFPDLHSELNLSSLELGDSALYFCASSSTVTDTQYFGPGTRLTVL.

This clonotype was seen only a few times. This sequence joins TRBV12-3 or TRBV12-4 and TRBJ2-7; 7 bases are shared with TRBD2. Germline trimming cut 7 bases from V and 0 bases from J; bases unmatched to any gene: 12. The CDR3 spans 16 residues. The CDR3 DNA reads as TGTGCCAGCACTCCCGGGCGGGGCGGGGGCTCCTACGAGCAGTACTTC. This encodes CASTPGRGGGSYEQYF.

The rearrangement uses TRBV29-1 and TRBJ2-7; the match to TRBD2 covers 10 bases. Trimming at V came to 3 bases and at J to 1 base, leaving 6 bases not matched to a gene. The germline gives CDR1 SQVTM, CDR2 ANQGSEA. CDR3 size: 15 residues. The CDR3 DNA reads as TGCAGCGTTGAGGGGACTAGCGAAACTTCCTACGAGCAGTACTTC. It translates to CSVEGTSETSYEQYF.

The V call is TRBV24-1, the J call TRBJ2-5; TRBD2 aligns across 13 bases. This CDR3 has 15 amino acids. The V and J ends lost 4 bases and 5 bases, in that order; junction bases with no gene match: 3. The V gene's germline CDR1 is KGHDR and CDR2 SFDVKD. CDR3 nucleotides: TGTGCCACCAGTGAATGGACTAGCGGGAGTGAGACCCAGTACTTC. Its translation is CATSEWTSGSETQYF.